This T cell receptor (beta chain) was recovered during a study of blood T cell repertoires in COVID-19. Study in general: COVID-19 samples from acute and convalescent phases originated in the United States, Italy and Spain. T cells, B-cell-depleted T cells, or PBMCs supplied cDNA or gDNA.

In the original processing: Quantification of nucleated cells was approximated via reference gene primer amplification. Produced via immunoSEQ multiplex PCR; TCRdb's table is partial and in-frame only. V and J calls and clone size are those listed in that table; D and trimming were worked out from the DNA. Seen here are approximately 300,000 clones, about 86% observed once, and the top ten hold 1% to 1.5%. In regard to this clone: One end of the junction is discordant with germline, which a read error may explain.

Germline V gene lookup returns CDR1 ENHRY and CDR2 SYGVKD. This CDR3 region has 16 residues. Source material: peripheral blood. The sequence was obtained from a woman in her forties or fifties with acute or convalescent COVID-19. This chain uses TRBV10-3 with TRBJ2-1; perhaps TRBD1 as D (5 bases). The CDR3, as DNA: TGTGCCATCAGTGAGTCTGGGGCCCCCCGATACAGTGAGCAGTTCTTC. Residues: CAISESGAPRYSEQFF.